This T cell receptor beta chain was recorded in a study of cytomegalovirus exposure and HLA in healthy donors. As regards this clone: The antigen remains undetermined.

Sequencing used immunoSEQ multiplex PCR; TCRdb keeps in-frame clones, though not all of them. The table shows approximately 140,000 clones, with roughly 86% occurring only once. Trimming stripped 1 base from V and 3 bases from J, with 6 bases between. Germline V gives CDR1 SEHNR, CDR2 FQNEAQ (reference sequence). The CDR3 sequence is 13 residues long. Study-wide findings and caveats: Investigators reported 150 to 200 TCR beta chains as tied to cytomegalovirus. It was found in a later analysis that first-cohort TCR clusters tended to co-occur in the 90 to 150 validation repertoires. Most observed TCR sequences were rare, whereas some public TCRs were detected in many donors.

The source is a woman aged 25 to 39 in good health and CMV-seronegative. Sequenced: PBMCs. The chain has TRBV7-9 and TRBJ1-1; D gene unclear. The CDR3 coding sequence is TGTGCCAGCAGCTTAGTAGAAGACACTGAAGCTTTCTTT. It is translated as CASSLVEDTEAFF.